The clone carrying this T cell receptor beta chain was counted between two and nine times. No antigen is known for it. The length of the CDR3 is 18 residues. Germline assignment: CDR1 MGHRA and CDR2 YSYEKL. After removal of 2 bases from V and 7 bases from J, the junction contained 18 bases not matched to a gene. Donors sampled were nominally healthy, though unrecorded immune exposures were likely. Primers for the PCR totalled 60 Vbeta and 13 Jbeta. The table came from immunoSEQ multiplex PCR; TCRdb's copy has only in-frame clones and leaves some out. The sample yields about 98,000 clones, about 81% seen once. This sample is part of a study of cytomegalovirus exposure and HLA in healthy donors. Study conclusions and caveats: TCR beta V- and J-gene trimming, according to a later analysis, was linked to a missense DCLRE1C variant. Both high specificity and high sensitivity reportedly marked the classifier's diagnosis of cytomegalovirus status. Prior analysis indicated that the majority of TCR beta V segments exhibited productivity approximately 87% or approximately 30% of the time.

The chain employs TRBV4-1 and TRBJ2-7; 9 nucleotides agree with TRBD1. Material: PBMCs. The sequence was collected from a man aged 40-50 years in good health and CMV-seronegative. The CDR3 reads CASSQLQSRDRESGEQYF. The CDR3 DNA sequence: TGCGCCAGCAGCCAACTACAAAGCCGGGACAGGGAAAGTGGAGAGCAGTACTTC.